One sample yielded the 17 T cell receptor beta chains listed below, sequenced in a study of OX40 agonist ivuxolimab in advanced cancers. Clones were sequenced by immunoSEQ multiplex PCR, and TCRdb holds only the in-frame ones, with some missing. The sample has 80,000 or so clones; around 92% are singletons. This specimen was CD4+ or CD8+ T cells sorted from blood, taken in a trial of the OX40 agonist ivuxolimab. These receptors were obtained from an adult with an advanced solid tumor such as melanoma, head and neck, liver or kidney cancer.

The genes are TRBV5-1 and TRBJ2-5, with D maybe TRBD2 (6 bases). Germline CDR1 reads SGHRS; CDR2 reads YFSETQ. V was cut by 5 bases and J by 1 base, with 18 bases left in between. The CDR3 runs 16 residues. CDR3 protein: CASRRRGGVGQETQYF. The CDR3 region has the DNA TGCGCCAGCAGGCGGAGGGGCGGGGTGGGCCAAGAGACCCAGTACTTC.

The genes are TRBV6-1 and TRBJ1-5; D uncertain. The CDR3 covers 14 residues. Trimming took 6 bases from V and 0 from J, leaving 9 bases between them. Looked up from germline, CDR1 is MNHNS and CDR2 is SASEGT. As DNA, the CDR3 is TGTGCCAGCAGAGGATCTCCTAGCAATCAGCCCCAGCATTTT. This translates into CASRGSPSNQPQHF.

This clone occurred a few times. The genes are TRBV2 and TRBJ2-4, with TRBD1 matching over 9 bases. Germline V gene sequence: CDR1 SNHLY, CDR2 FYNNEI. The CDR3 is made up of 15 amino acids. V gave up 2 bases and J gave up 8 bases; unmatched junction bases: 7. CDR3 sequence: CASSEQGQGGDIQYF. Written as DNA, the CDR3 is TGTGCCAGCAGTGAACAGGGACAGGGCGGAGACATTCAGTACTTC.

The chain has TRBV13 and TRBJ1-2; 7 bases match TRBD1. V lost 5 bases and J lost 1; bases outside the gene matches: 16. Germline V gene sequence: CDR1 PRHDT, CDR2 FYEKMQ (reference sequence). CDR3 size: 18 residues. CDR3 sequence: CASSPRQGRVPNNYGYTF. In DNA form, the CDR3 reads TGTGCCAGCAGCCCCCGACAGGGTCGAGTGCCGAATAACTATGGCTACACCTTC.

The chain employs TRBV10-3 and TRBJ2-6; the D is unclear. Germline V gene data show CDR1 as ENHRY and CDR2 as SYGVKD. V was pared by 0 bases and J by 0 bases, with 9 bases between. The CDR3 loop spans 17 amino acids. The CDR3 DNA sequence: TGTGCCATCAGTGAGTCGTCCGGTTACTCTGGGGCCAACGTCCTGACTTTC. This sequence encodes CAISESSGYSGANVLTF.

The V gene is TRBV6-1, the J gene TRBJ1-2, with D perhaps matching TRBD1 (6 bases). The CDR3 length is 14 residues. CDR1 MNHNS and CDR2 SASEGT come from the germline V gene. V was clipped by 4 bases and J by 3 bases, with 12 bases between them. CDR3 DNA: TGTGCCAGCAGTGTGGCGGCAGGGGACTATGGCTACACCTTC. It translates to CASSVAAGDYGYTF.

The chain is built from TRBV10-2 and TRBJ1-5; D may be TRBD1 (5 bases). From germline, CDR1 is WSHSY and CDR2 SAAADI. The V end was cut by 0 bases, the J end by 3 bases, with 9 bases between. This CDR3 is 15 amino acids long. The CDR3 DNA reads TGCGCCAGCAGTGAGTCGGGCAGGGTCAATCAGCCCCAGCATTTT. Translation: CASSESGRVNQPQHF.

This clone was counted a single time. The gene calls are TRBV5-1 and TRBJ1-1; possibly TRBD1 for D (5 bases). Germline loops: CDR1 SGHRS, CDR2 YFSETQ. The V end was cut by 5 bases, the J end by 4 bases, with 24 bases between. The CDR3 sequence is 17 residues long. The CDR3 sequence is CASREQASISFGTEAFF. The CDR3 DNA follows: TGCGCCAGCAGAGAACAGGCTAGTATTTCTTTTGGCACTGAAGCTTTCTTT.

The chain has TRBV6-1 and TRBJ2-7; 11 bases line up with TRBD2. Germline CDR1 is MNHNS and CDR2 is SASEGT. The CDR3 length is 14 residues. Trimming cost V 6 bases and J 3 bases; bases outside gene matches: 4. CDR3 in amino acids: CASRLAGDSYEQYF. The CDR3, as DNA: TGTGCCAGCAGACTAGCGGGGGATAGCTACGAGCAGTACTTC.

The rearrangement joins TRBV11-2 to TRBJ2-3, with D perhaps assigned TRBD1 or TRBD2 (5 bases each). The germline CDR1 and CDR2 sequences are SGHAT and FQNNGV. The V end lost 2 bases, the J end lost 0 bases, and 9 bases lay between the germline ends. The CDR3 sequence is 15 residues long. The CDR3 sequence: CASSLKGPSTDTQYF. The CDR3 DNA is TGTGCCAGCAGCTTAAAGGGACCCAGCACAGATACGCAGTATTTT.

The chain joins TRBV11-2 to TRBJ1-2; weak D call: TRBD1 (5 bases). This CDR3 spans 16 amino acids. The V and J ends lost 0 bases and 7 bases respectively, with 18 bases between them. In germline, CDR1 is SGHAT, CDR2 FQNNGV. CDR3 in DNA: TGTGCCAGCAGCTTAGATACGCGGCAGGGAGTATCTGGCTACACCTTC. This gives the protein CASSLDTRQGVSGYTF. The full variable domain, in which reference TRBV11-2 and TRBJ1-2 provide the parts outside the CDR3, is EAGVAQSPRYKIIEKRQSVAFWCNPISGHATLYWYQQILGQGPKLLIQFQNNGVVDDSQLPKDRFSAERLKGVDSTLKIQPAKLEDSAVYLCASSLDTRQGVSGYTFGSGTRLTVV.

This chain's CDR3 is CASSQDFGQGAGNTIYF. As DNA, the CDR3 is TGTGCCAGCAGCCAAGATTTCGGACAGGGGGCTGGAAACACCATATATTTT. The chain is built from TRBV4-2 and TRBJ1-3; 10 bases are a match to TRBD1. The J segment lost 2 bases and the V segment lost 0 bases, leaving 4 bases of the junction unmatched. The CDR3 covers 17 residues. Per the germline V gene, CDR1 is LGHNA and CDR2 is YNFKEQ.

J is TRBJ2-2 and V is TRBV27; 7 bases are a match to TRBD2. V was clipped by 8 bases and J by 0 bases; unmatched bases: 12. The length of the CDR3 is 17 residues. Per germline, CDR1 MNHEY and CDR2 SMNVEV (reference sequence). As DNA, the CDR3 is TGTGCCAGCCGGGCTCGAGGCGCGGGGGCGAACACCGGGGAGCTGTTTTTT. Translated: CASRARGAGANTGELFF.

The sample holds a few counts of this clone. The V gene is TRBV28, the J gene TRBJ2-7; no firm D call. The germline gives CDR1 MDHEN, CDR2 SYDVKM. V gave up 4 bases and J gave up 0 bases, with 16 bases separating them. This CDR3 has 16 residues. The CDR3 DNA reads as TGTGCCAGCAGTTGGTCGTGGCAGAGAAGCTCCTACGAGCAGTACTTC. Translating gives CASSWSWQRSSYEQYF. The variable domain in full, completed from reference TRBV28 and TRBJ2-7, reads DVKVTQSSRYLVKRTGEKVFLECVQDMDHENMFWYRQDPGLGLRLIYFSYDVKMKEKGDIPEGYSVSREKKERFSLILESASTNQTSMYLCASSWSWQRSSYEQYFGPGTRLTVT.

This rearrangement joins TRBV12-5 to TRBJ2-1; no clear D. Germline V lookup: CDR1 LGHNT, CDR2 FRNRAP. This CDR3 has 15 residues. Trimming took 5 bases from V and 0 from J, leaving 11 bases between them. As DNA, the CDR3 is TGTGCTAGTGGTGGGGATCTCAGCTCCTACAATGAGCAGTTCTTC. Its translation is CASGGDLSSYNEQFF.

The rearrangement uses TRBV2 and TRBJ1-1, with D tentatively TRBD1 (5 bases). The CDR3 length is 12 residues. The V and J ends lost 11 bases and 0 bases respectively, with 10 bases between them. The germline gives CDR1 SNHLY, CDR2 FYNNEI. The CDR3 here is CAERDLNTEAFF. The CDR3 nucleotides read TGTGCCGAGCGGGACCTGAACACTGAAGCTTTCTTT.

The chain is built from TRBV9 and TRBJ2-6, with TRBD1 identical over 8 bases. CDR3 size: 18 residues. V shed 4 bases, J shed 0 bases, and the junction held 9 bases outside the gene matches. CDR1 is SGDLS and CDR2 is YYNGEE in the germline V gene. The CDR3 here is CASSLRTGLLSGANVLTF. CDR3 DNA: TGTGCCAGCAGCTTACGGACAGGGTTACTCTCTGGGGCCAACGTCCTGACTTTC.